This T cell receptor beta chain was identified in a study of regulatory T cells in long-lasting Graves disease. Notes on this clonotype: Its antigen is still unknown. At one end, the junction sequence differs from germline, possibly due to a read error.

Study outcomes and limitations: Patients with persistent disease shared 2,500 or so public clonotypes, outpacing the approximately 950 shared by new patients.

Time point specified: newly diagnosed GD, antithyroid drugs for less than 3 months. RNA extracted from PBMCs served as the sequencing template. CDR3 regions were amplified by Arm-PCR using iRepertoire HTBI primers to build TCR beta libraries. Via MiXCR, TCRdb re-called the multiplex PCR reads, giving one row per CDR3 protein. The data hold about 470,000 distinct CDR3 sequences, with around 15% observed a single time. Germline CDR1 and CDR2: MNHEY and SVGEGT. This CDR3 is 15 amino acids long. The sample also formed part of further work on T cells in Graves' hyperthyroidism and ophthalmopathy. From that report: The HTBI primer set drove a first-round RT-PCR of the TCR CDR3. Most thyroid-expanded clonotypes above 0.001 were also found in blood.

The chain has TRBV6-2 or TRBV6-3 and TRBJ2-1; TRBD2 matches at 12 bases. This TCR was recovered from a man aged 40-55 years with Graves disease. The sample in question was peripheral blood mononuclear cells (PBMCs), obtained at new diagnosis, from a patient treated with antithyroid drugs. DNA of the CDR3: TGTACCAGCTCCCTAGCGGGAGGGCCACGCAATGAGCAGTTCTTC. It encodes CTSSLAGGPRNEQFF.